The 7 T cell receptor beta chains presented below share a single source sample, sequenced in a study of blood T cells in healthy people across ages. Then a second PCR, running about 6 to 12 cycles, was carried out with a sample-barcoded 5' primer and a J-beta primer mix. TCRdb used MiXCR to reprocess the 5' RACE reads, holding one entry per CDR3 protein. The sample consists of approximately 960,000 distinct CDR3 sequences, 25% to 30% of them appearing once. A further study also used this sample, focusing on T cells of mothers and their children.

Input material: blood. These receptors originate from a woman aged 35 to 49 in good health.

In the case of this clonotype: At one boundary the junction diverges from the germline segment, which might be a read error. The chain couples TRBV3-1 to TRBJ2-1; the D is unclear. The CDR3 contains 14 residues. Germline values: CDR1 LGHDT, CDR2 YNNKEL (reference sequence). CDR3 coding DNA: TGTGCCAACAGCCAAGGCGGCTACCTCAATGAGCAGTTCTTC. This sequence encodes CANSQGGYLNEQFF.

This clonotype was seen only a few times. The chain couples TRBV25-1 to TRBJ1-1; a possible D gene is TRBD1 (5 bases). CDR1 and CDR2 (germline): MGHDK, SYGVNS. The V gene lost 4 bases and the J gene lost 6 bases, with 6 bases spanning the gap. CDR3 length equals 11 residues. Here the CDR3 reads CASSVTAEAFF. As DNA, the CDR3 is TGTGCCAGCAGTGTGACAGCTGAAGCTTTCTTT.

This rearrangement joins TRBV6-2 or TRBV6-3 to TRBJ2-7; D could derive from TRBD1 or TRBD2 (5 bases each). CDR1 is MNHEY and CDR2 is SVGEGT in the germline V gene. The CDR3 sequence is 14 residues long. The V gene lost 7 bases and the J gene lost 3 bases, with 16 bases spanning the gap. The CDR3 spells CASTRRGVYYEQYF. For the CDR3, the DNA is TGTGCCAGCACCCGGAGAGGGGTCTACTACGAGCAGTACTTC.

This clonotype was detected only a few times. The J gene is TRBJ2-1, the V gene TRBV20-1; 7 positions match TRBD2. Per germline, CDR1 DFQATT and CDR2 SNEGSKA (reference sequence). This CDR3 comprises 16 residues. The V gene end was trimmed by 3 bases and the J gene end by 4 bases; junction bases not matched to a gene: 12. The CDR3 is CSARVLAGTSYNEQFF. DNA of the CDR3: TGCAGTGCTAGGGTCTTAGCGGGTACGTCTTACAATGAGCAGTTCTTC.

Remarks on this clonotype: A single base separates this from a much larger clone, so it may be a read error. This chain joins TRBV12-3 or TRBV12-4 and TRBJ2-1; 8 bases line up with TRBD2. The CDR3 runs to 15 residues. CDR3 region: CAGSFLAGTYNEQFF. The CDR3 DNA follows: TGTGCCGGCAGTTTTTTAGCGGGGACCTACAATGAGCAGTTCTTC.

In this sample, this clonotype turned up a few times. This chain joins TRBV5-1 and TRBJ2-3; D remains ambiguous. The V end was cut by 4 bases, the J end by 2 bases, with 14 bases between. The CDR3 contains 15 residues. The germline V gene has CDR1 SGHRS and CDR2 YFSETQ. The CDR3 coding sequence is TGCGCCAGCAGCACCCTTGACATACTCACAGATACGCAGTATTTT. This translates into CASSTLDILTDTQYF.

Only a few counts were recorded for this clonotype. The chain is built from TRBV24-1 and TRBJ2-5, with 10 nucleotides matching TRBD1. Looked up from germline, CDR1 is KGHDR and CDR2 is SFDVKD. The CDR3 sequence is 15 residues long. Trimming cost V 5 bases and J 1 base; bases outside gene matches: 3. The CDR3 spells CATSVGTGVQETQYF. In DNA, the CDR3 is TGTGCCACCAGTGTTGGGACAGGGGTCCAAGAGACCCAGTACTTC.